This T cell receptor beta chain was recorded in a study of early T cells in non-severe SARS-CoV-2 infection. Looking at the study overall: Sequencing used unsorted whole-blood bulk RNA, so chains lack pairing.

The CDR3 covers 13 residues. Germline-derived CDR1 and CDR2 are SGHAT and FQNNGV. Trimming removed 4 bases from V and 1 base from J, with 7 bases in between. This clonotype has at least ten counts. Its antigen is as yet unknown. Attachment of unique molecular identifiers to individual cDNA molecules was performed. Using its own MiXCR run on the 5' RACE reads, TCRdb lists one record per CDR3 protein. The data contain around 30,000 distinct CDR3 sequences, roughly 6% of them seen just once; the ten biggest clones take up approximately 7.2%. General study findings and limits: Private and CD4 specificities were missed by VDJdb matching, skewed to anti-spike CD8.

This TCR was sampled from an adult who was a healthcare worker with PCR-confirmed SARS-CoV-2 infection or an uninfected control (not recorded which). This chain connects TRBV11-2 to TRBJ1-1; D unclear. The sequencing input was whole blood. The CDR3 protein is CASSSRTNTEAFF. The CDR3 DNA reads as TGTGCCAGCAGCTCAAGGACGAACACTGAAGCTTTCTTT.